The entry that follows covers one TCR beta chain sequence. This record comes from a study of blood T cell repertoires in COVID-19. Study in general: From T cells, B-cell-depleted T cells, or PBMCs came the material, which was cDNA or gDNA.

Germline CDR1 is MGHRA and CDR2 is YSYEKL. This CDR3 region has 15 residues. The ends lost 4 bases at V and 5 bases at J; junction bases unmatched: 9. In the authors' methods: Amplifying reference gene primers gave estimates of nucleated cell counts. Sequencing was performed with immunoSEQ multiplex PCR; in TCRdb, only in-frame clones are kept and a portion is missing. The DNA was the basis for D and trimming; V, J and clone size are from that table. Seen here are approximately 350,000 clones, approximately 90% observed once, and the top ten hold 1%. The sequencing sample was made of PBMCs or T cells enriched from blood (not recorded which). The receptor was isolated from a man aged 18 to 35 who had recovered from COVID-19. V gene TRBV4-1 combines with J gene TRBJ1-1, with 8 nucleotides matching TRBD1. The CDR3 reads CASSPVTGGRTEAFF. CDR3 DNA sequence: TGCGCCAGCAGCCCAGTAACAGGGGGAAGGACTGAAGCTTTCTTT.